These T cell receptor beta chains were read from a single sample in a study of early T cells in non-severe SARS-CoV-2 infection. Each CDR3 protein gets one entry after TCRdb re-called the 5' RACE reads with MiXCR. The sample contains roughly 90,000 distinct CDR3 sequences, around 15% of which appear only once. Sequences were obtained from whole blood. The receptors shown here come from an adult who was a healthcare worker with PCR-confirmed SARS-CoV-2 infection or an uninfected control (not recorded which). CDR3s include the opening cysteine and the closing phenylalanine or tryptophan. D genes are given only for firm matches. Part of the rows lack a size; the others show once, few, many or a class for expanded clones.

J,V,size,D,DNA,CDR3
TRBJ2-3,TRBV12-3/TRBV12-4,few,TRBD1,TGTGCCAGCAGTCCCGGGACAGGGGGCACAGATACGCAGTATTTT,CASSPGTGGTDTQYF
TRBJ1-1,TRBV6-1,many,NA,TGTGCCAGCAGTGAAATTGGCTCGGCCGCGGGTCCGGAGGCTTTCTTT,CASSEIGSAAGPEAFF
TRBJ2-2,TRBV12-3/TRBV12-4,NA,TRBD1,TGTGCCAGCAGTTACAGGGGGCAAAGCACCGGGGAGCTGTTTTTT,CASSYRGQSTGELFF
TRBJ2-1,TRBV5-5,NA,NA,TGTGCCAGCAGCCAAGAGGGTTACCCCTACAATGAGCAGTTCTTC,CASSQEGYPYNEQFF
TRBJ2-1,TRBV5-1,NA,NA,TGCGCCAGCAGCTTGGTCAGGGACTACAATGAGCAGTTCTTC,CASSLVRDYNEQFF
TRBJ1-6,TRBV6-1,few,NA,TGTGCCAGCAGGTTTTCGGGGAGCTCCTATAATTCACCCCTCCACTTT,CASRFSGSSYNSPLHF
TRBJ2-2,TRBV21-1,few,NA,TGTGCCAGCTGGGGGAGGTACACCGGGGAGCTGTTTTTT,CASWGRYTGELFF
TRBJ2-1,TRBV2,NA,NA,TGTGCCAGCTTTGGACAGATTAACAATGAGCAGTTCTTC,CASFGQINNEQFF
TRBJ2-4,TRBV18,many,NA,TGTGCCAGCTCACCACCGATACCCACACTAGTTCAGTACTTC,CASSPPIPTLVQYF
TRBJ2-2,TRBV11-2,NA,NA,TGTGCCAGCACCTGGGGGGCCAACACCGGGGAGCTGTTTTTT,CASTWGANTGELFF
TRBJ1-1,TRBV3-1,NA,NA,TGTGCCAGCAGCCAAGGTCATTCGGGGCGCACTGAAGCTTTCTTT,CASSQGHSGRTEAFF
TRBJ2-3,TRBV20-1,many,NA,TGCAGTGCTACCAAGCCCTCGGCCAGCACAGATACGCAGTATTTT,CSATKPSASTDTQYF
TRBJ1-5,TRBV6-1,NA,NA,TGTGCCAGCAAAGCAGGCCCAGGCCTTAGTCAGCCCCAGCATTTT,CASKAGPGLSQPQHF
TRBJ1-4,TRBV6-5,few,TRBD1,TGTGCCAGCAGTGAATCTGGGACAGGGAAGGAAAAACTGTTTTTT,CASSESGTGKEKLFF
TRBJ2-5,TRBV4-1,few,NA,TGCGCCAGCAGCCAATTTCCCTTGGAGACCCAGTACTTC,CASSQFPLETQYF
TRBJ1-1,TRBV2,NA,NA,TGTGCCAGCATCGGGAGCGGGGGGAACACTGAAGCTTTCTTT,CASIGSGGNTEAFF
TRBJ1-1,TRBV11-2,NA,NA,TGTGCCAGCAGCCCTCATTCGGGGAACACTGAAGCTTTCTTT,CASSPHSGNTEAFF
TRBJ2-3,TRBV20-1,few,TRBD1,TGCAGTGCTAGAGCGACAGGGGGTTTCACAGATACGCAGTATTTT,CSARATGGFTDTQYF
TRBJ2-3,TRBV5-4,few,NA,TGTGCCAGCAGCTTGGGTCTCCTTACCAGCACAGATACGCAGTATTTT,CASSLGLLTSTDTQYF
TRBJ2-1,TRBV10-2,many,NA,TGCGCCACCTGTGAGGGTATGGGAAGGGGTCGCGATGAGCAGTTCTTC,CATCEGMGRGRDEQFF
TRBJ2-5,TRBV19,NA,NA,TGTGCCAGTAGTAACCGAGGCTACAACCAAGAGACCCAGTACTTC,CASSNRGYNQETQYF
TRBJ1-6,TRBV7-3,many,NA,TGTGCCAGCAGCTCCTCGACCGAGGCGACTTCACCCCTCCACTTT,CASSSSTEATSPLHF
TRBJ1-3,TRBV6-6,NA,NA,TGTGCCAGCAGTTACTCGGGAACCTCTGGAAACACCATATATTTT,CASSYSGTSGNTIYF
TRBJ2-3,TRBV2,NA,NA,TGTGCCAGCAGTCAGAGCGGAGTCACAGATACGCAGTATTTT,CASSQSGVTDTQYF
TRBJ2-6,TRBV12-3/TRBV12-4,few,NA,TGTGCCAGCACCACTTATCAGGGGCTACTTCCTGGGGCCAACGTCCTGACTTTC,CASTTYQGLLPGANVLTF
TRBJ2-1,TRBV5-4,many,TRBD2,TGTGCCAGCAAAGGGGAGGGCGAGAATGAGCAGTTCTTC,CASKGEGENEQFF